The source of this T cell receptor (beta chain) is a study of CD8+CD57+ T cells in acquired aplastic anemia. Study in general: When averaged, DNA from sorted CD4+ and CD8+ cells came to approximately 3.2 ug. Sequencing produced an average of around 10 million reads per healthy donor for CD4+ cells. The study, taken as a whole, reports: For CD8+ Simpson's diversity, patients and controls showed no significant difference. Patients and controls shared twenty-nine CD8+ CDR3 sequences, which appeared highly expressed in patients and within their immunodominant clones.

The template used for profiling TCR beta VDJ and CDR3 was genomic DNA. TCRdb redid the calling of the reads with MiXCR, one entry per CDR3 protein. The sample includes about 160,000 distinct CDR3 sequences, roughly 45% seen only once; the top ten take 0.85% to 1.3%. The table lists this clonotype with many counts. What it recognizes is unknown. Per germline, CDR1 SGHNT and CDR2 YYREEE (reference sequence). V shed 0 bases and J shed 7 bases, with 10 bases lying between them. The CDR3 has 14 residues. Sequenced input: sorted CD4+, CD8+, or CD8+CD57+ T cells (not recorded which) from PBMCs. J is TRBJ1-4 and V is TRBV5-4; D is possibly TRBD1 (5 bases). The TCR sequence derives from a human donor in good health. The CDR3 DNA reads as TGTGCCAGCAGCTTGGAGGGGTTGAGTGAAAAACTGTTTTTT. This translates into CASSLEGLSEKLFF. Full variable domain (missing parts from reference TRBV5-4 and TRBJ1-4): ETGVTQSPTHLIKTRGQQVTLRCSSQSGHNTVSWYQQALGQGPQFIFQYYREEENGRGNFPPRFSGLQFPNYSSELNVNALELDDSALYLCASSLEGLSEKLFFGSGTQLSVL.